This TCR beta chain derives from a study of follicular helper T cells after annual influenza vaccination. Findings of the study overall: Undersampling of larger non-cTfh compartments could not be excluded.

TCRdb's copy holds only in-frame clones and misses some; the assay was immunoSEQ multiplex PCR. The repertoire holds over 11,000 clones, with approximately 84% as singletons. Note on this clone: Its antigen remains unidentified. Different DNA sequences within this sample yield the same CDR3.

Time point in this sample: 2014-2015 season, pre-vaccination. Before and after seasonal inactivated influenza vaccination, adults gave blood for sorting CD4 subsets for sequencing. Between about 35 and 110 mL of blood was drawn per time point. The clonotype originates from an adult who received the influenza vaccine. The material was CXCR5- memory CD4+ T cells sorted from blood, obtained on the day of influenza vaccination.

The CDR3 spells CASSQGLNQPQHF. CDR3 sequence (DNA): TGTGCCAGCAGCCAAGGGCTAAATCAGCCCCAGCATTTT. V is TRBV14 and J is TRBJ1-5, with D uncertain. The CDR3 runs to 13 residues. The ends were cut back, 1 base at V and 4 bases at J, with 5 bases in the middle. Looked up from germline, CDR1 is SGHDN and CDR2 is FVKESK.